This paragraph covers one TCR beta chain sequence. This sample was included in a study of blood T cell repertoires in COVID-19. Produced via immunoSEQ multiplex PCR; TCRdb's table is partial and in-frame only. The sample includes some 530,000 clones, 80% to 90% of them seen just once. Germline values: CDR1 MNHEY, CDR2 SMNVEV (reference sequence). Between the trimmed V and J ends, which lost 4 bases and 0 bases, there was a span of 7 bases. CDR3 length: 14 amino acids. J is TRBJ1-5 and V is TRBV27; D gene unclear. This clonotype was obtained from a human donor in a cohort sampled during active COVID-19. Sequences were obtained from peripheral blood. CDR3 region: CASSSRYSNQPQHF. Written as DNA, the CDR3 is TGTGCCAGCAGTTCCCGGTATAGCAATCAGCCCCAGCATTTT.